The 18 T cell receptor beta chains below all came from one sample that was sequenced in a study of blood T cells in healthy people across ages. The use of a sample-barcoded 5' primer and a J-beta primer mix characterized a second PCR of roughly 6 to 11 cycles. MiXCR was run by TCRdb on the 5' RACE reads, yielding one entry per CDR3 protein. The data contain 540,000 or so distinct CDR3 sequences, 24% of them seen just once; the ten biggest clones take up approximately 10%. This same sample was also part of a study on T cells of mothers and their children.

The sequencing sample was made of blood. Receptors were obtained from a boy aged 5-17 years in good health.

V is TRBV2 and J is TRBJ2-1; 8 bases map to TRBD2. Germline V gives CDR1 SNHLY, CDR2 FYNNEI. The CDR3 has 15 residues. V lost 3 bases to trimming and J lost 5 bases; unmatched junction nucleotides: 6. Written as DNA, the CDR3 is TGTGCCAGCAGTGATCGAACTAGCGGAAACAATGAGCAGTTCTTC. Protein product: CASSDRTSGNNEQFF.

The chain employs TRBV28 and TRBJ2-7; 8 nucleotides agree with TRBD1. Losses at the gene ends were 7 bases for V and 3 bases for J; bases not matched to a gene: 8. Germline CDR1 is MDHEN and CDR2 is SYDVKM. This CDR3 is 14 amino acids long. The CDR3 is CASTQGAPNYEQYF. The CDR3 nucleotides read TGTGCCAGCACCCAGGGGGCACCCAACTACGAGCAGTACTTC. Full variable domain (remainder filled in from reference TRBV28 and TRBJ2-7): DVKVTQSSRYLVKRTGEKVFLECVQDMDHENMFWYRQDPGLGLRLIYFSYDVKMKEKGDIPEGYSVSREKKERFSLILESASTNQTSMYLCASTQGAPNYEQYFGPGTRLTVT.

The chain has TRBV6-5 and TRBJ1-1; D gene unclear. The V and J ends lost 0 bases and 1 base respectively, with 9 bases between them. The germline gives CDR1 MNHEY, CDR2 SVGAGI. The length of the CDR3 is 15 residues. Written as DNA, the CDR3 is TGTGCCAGCAGTTACTCCGCAATCAGGAACACTGAAGCTTTCTTT. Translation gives CASSYSAIRNTEAFF.

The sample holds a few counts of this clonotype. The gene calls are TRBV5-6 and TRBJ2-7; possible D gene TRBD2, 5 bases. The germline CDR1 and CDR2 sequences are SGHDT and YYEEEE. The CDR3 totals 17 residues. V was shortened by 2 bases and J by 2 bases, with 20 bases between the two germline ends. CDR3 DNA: TGTGCCAGCAGCTTCTGGTCCTACCGAGGGCAGGCCTACGAGCAGTACTTC. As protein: CASSFWSYRGQAYEQYF. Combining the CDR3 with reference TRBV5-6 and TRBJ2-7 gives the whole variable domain DAGVTQSPTHLIKTRGQQVTLRCSPKSGHDTVSWYQQALGQGPQFIFQYYEEEERQRGNFPDRFSGHQFPNYSSELNVNALLLGDSALYLCASSFWSYRGQAYEQYFGPGTRLTVT.

The chain's CDR3 is CSGINAEFAELSSWGKNIQYF. CDR3 in DNA: TGCAGTGGTATCAACGCAGAGTTTGCTGAATTGTCATCTTGGGGAAAAAACATTCAGTACTTC. The genes are TRBV20-1 and TRBJ2-4, with unresolved D. The CDR3 is 21 amino acids. V lost 7 bases to trimming and J lost 4 bases, with 38 bases between them. The germline CDR1 and CDR2 sequences are DFQATT and SNEGSKA (reference sequence).

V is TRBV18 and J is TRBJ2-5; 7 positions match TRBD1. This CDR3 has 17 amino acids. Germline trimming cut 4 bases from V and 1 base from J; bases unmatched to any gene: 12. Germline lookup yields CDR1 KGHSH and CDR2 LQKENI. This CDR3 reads CASSHAEQGPLQETQYF. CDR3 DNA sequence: TGTGCCAGCTCACACGCGGAACAGGGGCCCCTCCAAGAGACCCAGTACTTC. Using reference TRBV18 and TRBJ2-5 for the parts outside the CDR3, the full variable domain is NAGVMQNPRHLVRRRGQEARLRCSPMKGHSHVYWYRQLPEEGLKFMVYLQKENIIDESGMPKERFSAEFPKEGPSILRIQQVVRGDSAAYFCASSHAEQGPLQETQYFGPGTRLLVL.

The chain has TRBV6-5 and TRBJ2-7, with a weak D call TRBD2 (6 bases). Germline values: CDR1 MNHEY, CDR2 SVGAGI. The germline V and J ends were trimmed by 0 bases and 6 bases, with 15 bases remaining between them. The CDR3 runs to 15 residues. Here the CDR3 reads CASSYSGGGVAEQYF. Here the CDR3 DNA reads TGTGCCAGCAGTTACTCGGGAGGAGGGGTCGCCGAGCAGTACTTC.

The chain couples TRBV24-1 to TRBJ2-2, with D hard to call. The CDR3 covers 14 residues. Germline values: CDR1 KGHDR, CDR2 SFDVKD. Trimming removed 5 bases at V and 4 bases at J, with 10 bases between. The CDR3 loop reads CATSAGPATGELFF. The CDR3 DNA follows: TGTGCCACCAGTGCCGGACCCGCCACCGGGGAGCTGTTTTTT.

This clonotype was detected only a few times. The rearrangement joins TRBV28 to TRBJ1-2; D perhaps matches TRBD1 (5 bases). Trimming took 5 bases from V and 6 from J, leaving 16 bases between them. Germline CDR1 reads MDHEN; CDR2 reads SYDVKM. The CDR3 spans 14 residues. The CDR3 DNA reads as TGTGCCAGCAGTACGGGATCAGGGAGGCATGGCTACACCTTC. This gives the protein CASSTGSGRHGYTF.

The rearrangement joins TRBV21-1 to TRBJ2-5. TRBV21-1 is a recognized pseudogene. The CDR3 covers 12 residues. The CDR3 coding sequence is TGTGCCAGCAGCACCTGGGGTGAGACCCAGTACTTC. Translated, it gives CASSTWGETQYF.

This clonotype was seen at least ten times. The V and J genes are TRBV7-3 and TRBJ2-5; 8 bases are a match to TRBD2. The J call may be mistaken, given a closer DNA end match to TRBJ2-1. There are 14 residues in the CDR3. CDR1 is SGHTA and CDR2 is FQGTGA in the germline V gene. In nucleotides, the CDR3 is TGTGCCAGCAGCGGAAGCGGGAGTGACAATGAGCAGTTCTTC. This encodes CASSGSGSDNEQFF.

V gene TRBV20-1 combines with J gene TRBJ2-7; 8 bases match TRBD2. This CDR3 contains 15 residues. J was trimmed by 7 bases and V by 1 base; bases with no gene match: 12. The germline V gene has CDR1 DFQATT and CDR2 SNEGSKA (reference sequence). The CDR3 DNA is TGCAGTGCTAGAGTCCCGGGAGGGCCACCGGGGGAGCAGTACTTC. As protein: CSARVPGGPPGEQYF.

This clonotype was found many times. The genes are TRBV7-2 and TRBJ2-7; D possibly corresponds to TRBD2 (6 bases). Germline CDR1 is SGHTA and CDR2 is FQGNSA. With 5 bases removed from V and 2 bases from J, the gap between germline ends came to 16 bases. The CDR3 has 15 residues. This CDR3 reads CASSARASDTYEQYF. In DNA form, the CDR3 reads TGTGCCAGCAGCGCGAGGGCTAGCGATACCTACGAGCAGTACTTC.

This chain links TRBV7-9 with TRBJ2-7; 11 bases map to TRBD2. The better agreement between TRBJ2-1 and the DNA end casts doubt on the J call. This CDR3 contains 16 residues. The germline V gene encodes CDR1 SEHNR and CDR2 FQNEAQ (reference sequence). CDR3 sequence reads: CASSAPLAGGPVEQFF. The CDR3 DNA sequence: TGTGCCAGCAGCGCCCCTTTAGCGGGAGGGCCAGTTGAGCAGTTCTTC.

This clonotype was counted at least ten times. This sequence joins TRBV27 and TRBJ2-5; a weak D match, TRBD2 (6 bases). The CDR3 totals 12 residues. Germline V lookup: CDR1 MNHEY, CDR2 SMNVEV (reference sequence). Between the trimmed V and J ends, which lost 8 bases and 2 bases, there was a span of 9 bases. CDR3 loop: CASGLAQETQYF. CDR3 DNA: TGTGCCAGCGGGCTAGCGCAAGAGACCCAGTACTTC.

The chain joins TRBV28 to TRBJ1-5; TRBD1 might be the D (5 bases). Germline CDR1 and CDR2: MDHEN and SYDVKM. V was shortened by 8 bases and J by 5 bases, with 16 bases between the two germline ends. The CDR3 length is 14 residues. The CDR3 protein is CASFGGPGHQPQHF. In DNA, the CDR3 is TGTGCCAGCTTTGGTGGGCCAGGGCATCAGCCCCAGCATTTT.

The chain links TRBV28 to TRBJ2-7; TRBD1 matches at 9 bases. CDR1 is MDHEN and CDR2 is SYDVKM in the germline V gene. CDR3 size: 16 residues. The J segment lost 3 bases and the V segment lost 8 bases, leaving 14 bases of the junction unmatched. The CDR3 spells CASLSFSGTGNYEQYF. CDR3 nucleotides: TGTGCCAGCCTGAGTTTCTCCGGGACAGGGAACTACGAGCAGTACTTC.

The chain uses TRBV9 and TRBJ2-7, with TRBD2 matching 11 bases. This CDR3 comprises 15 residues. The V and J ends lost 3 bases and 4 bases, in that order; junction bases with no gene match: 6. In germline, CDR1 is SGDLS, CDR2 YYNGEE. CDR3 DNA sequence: TGTGCCAGCAGCGGAACTAGCGGGGGAAGTTACGAGCAGTACTTC. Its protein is CASSGTSGGSYEQYF.